Listed below are T cell receptor beta chains from one sample, sequenced in a study of blood T cell repertoires in COVID-19. Sequencing was performed with immunoSEQ multiplex PCR; in TCRdb, only in-frame clones are kept and a portion is missing. The data contain about 280,000 clones, 85% to 90% of them seen just once; the ten biggest clones take up roughly 14%. The sequenced sample was peripheral blood. These receptors originate from a human donor in a cohort sampled during active COVID-19. The CDR3 runs from the conserved cysteine through the conserved F or W.

V: TRBV28
J: TRBJ2-6
CDR3: CASSPFLAGANVLTF

V: TRBV27
J: TRBJ2-7
CDR3: CASSLGTSGEVEQYF

V: TRBV14
J: TRBJ2-3
CDR3: CASSQDLLAGGGGTQYF

V: TRBV18
J: TRBJ1-4
CDR3: CASSPRRQGEKLFF

V: TRBV6-2/TRBV6-3
J: TRBJ1-1
CDR3: CASTPSGSNTEAFF

V: TRBV3-1/TRBV3-2
J: TRBJ2-7
CDR3: CASSQLLTSSYEQYF

V: TRBV28
J: TRBJ2-1
CDR3: CASRVDRRLYNEQFF

V: TRBV5-1
J: TRBJ2-1
CDR3: CASSFAFVALAGGDHEQFF

V: TRBV12-3/TRBV12-4
J: TRBJ2-1
CDR3: CASSLAGRGEQFF

V: TRBV11-3
J: TRBJ2-3
CDR3: CASSTSVSTDTQYF

V: TRBV18
J: TRBJ2-3
CDR3: CASSLMASGGTDTQYF

V: TRBV28
J: TRBJ2-3
CDR3: CASSLWGTGADTQYF

V: TRBV5-4
J: TRBJ1-2
CDR3: CASSLGDRANYGYTF

V: TRBV14
J: TRBJ2-1
CDR3: CASSQGSFAGGFNTYNEQFF

V: TRBV18
J: TRBJ1-2
CDR3: CASSFSEGAQGYTF

V: TRBV5-1
J: TRBJ2-5
CDR3: CASSSIGTSGSQETQYF

V: TRBV10-3
J: TRBJ2-7
CDR3: CAISETATGGEQYF

V: TRBV7-9
J: TRBJ1-2
CDR3: CASSHPPGTGGSNYGYTF

V: TRBV7-3
J: TRBJ1-2
CDR3: CASSSDRQSAYTF

V: TRBV7-2
J: TRBJ2-7
CDR3: CASSLYGTSGYEQYF